This TCR beta chain originates from a study of shared clonotypes between healthy human individuals (dated by TCRdb to 2020 to 2021). With regard to the full study: The cohort included a few men and two women between 18 and 49 years of age. To estimate repertoire size and how much clonotype sharing occurs between individuals, the study deeply sequenced the blood TCR repertoires of about five healthy adults. Per donor, three plates each were used for CD4 naive and CD4 memory, two for CD8 naive, and one for CD8 memory. Per donor, leukapheresis produced somewhere between about 0.94 and 9 billion PBMCs. Different laboratories and diverse techniques were used to prepare libraries and sequence TCR repertoires, to increase sequencing depth and limit assay-specific biases.

The junction shows trimming of 1 base on V and 8 bases on J, plus 9 bases between the germline ends. The CDR3, from cysteine to phenylalanine, totals 12 residues. Only the CDR3 region is kept as DNA, spanning 36 bases read in frame from base 1. The germline V gene supplies CDR1 SGDLS and CDR2 YYNGEE. General conclusions and limits of the study: Estimated clonotype richness was generally larger for naive than for memory subsets. Only blood was sampled, and tissue TCR repertoires likely differ from those in blood. The genetic and exposure-history diversity represented was limited by the small number of donors. Even with the large sequencing depth, rarefaction of the sorted-subset datasets indicated that sequencing was incomplete. Pairwise subsampling led to the expectation that sequencing depth would affect the degree of clonotype sharing among donors. Compared with non-shared clonotypes, the clonotypes found in all four sorted-subset donors had higher generation probabilities. Across four donors, around 5% of naive CD4, 3.5% of naive CD8, 2% to 2.5% of memory CD4, and approximately 0.4% of memory CD8 clonotypes were shared.

Using the deep immunoSEQ assay, TCR CDR3 regions were amplified from genomic DNA by multiplex PCR. Genomic DNA extracted from each cell subset was distributed evenly over all wells of several immunoSEQ 96-well plates, and each plate served as one replicate. For sorted subsets, each replicate PCR was loaded with approximately 0.2 ug genomic DNA, equivalent to some 31,000 T cell genomes. Purified libraries were quantified with a Qubit 3.0 fluorometer, sized on a Bioanalyzer 2100, and re-quantified with the KAPA Library Quantification kit. Each immunoSEQ 96-well plate was sequenced on its own single-read 150-cycle Illumina NextSeq 550 flow cell. On the authors' methods: The immunoSEQ output contained only junctional sequences without quality scores, so filtering could not match that applied to full-length reads. To assign V/J genes and CDR3, sequences were annotated against IMGT germline references using PyIR, a Python wrapper for IgBLAST v1.9. Reads were filtered out if the reads had weak V/J assignments (E-value above 1e-6), no CDR3, stop codons, out-of-frame junctions, or ambiguous translated residues. V3J clonotypes were defined as sequences sharing an identical inferred V gene, J gene, and CDR3 amino acid sequence. Percentage overlap between repertoires was computed as shared unique clonotypes divided by the size of the smaller repertoire. RTK rarefaction, the Chao1 estimator, and Recon v2.1 estimates of unobserved clonotypes were used to assess repertoire richness. OLGA was used to compute generation probabilities for all TCRbeta clonotypes that the gDNA method yielded from a handful of donors. TCRdb provides this immuneACCESS table in a form limited to in-frame rearrangements. Some clones are lacking; in checked studies, under half of them reflect an unresolved V gene, and why the rest are absent is not known. V and J calls plus clone size are reproduced from that table; the DNA served to infer D and trimming. This sample has roughly 1,000,000 clones in its table, and around 82% of those were observed once. The ten largest clones add up to under 0.8% of the sample.

Notes on this clone: Its specific antigen is unknown. Within one base of it there is no much larger clone, and no base qualities were kept.

The donors were healthy, HIV-negative adults who had no recently reported acute infections or vaccinations. Every donor was a Caucasian adult living in Nashville, Tennessee, USA. Magnetic negative selection was used to enrich CD4+ T cells, after which naive cells were positively selected on CD45RA and the negative fraction became the memory subset. Blood was obtained by leukapheresis, after which PBMCs were separated by Ficoll-Histopaque density gradient centrifugation and cryopreserved in liquid nitrogen vapor phase. Purity and quantity of every magnetically sorted T cell population were checked by analytical flow cytometry. From each sorted fraction, genomic DNA was isolated and quantified by UV absorbance on a Nanodrop 2000c.

The source material was memory CD4+ T cells from PBMCs. The sample's cell subset or site label, in plain terms: CD45RA-negative fraction. The clonotype comes from a man aged 18-30 years in good health. Some clones in this sample may be carry-over from other donors' samples. The receptor chain draws on TRBV9 and TRBJ1-2, with a tentative D gene TRBD1 over 5 matching bases. At the DNA level, the sequence is TGTGCCAGCAGCGTATGGGGCGGCGGCTACACCTTC. Its coded protein is CASSVWGGGYTF.